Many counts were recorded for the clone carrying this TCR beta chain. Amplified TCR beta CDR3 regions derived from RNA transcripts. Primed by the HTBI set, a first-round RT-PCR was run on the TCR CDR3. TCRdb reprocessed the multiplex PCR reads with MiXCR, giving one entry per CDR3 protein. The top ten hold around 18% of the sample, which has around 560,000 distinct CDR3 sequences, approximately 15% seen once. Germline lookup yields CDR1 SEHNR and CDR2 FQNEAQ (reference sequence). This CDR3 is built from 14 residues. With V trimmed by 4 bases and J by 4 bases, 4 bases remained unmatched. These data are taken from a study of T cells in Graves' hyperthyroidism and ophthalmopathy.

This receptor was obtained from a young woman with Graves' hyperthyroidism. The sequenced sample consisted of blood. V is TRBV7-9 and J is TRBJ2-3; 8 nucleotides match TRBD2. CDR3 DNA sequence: TGTGCCAGCAGCTCTCTCGGGAGGGCAGATACGCAGTATTTT. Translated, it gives CASSSLGRADTQYF.